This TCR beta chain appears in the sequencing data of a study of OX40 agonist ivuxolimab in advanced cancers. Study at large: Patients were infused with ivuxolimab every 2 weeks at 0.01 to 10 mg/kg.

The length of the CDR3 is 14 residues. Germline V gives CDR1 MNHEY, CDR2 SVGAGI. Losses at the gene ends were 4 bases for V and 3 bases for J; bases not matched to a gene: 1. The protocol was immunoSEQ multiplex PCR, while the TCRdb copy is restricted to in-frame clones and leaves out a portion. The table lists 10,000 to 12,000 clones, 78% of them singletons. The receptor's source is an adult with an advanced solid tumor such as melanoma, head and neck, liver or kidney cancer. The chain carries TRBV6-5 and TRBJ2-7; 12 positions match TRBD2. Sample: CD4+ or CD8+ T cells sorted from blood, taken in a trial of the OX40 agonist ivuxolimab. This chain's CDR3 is CASSLLAGGYEQYF. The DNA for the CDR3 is TGTGCCAGCAGTTTACTAGCGGGAGGCTACGAGCAGTACTTC.